This T cell receptor (beta chain) derives from a study of cytomegalovirus exposure and HLA in healthy donors (dated by TCRdb to about 2017). Background for the entire study: An earlier analysis of roughly 630 of the donors reported roughly 270 Gb of sequence data and 117 million unique TCR beta sequences from about 179 million T cells. In an earlier analysis of about 590 of the donors, high-throughput TCR beta sequencing was used to judge whether each TCR beta V gene segment behaved as functional or pseudogenic. Class I and class II HLA loci were covered by the typing at four-digit resolution. In a later analysis, previously published TCR beta repertoires from 550 to 750 donors were re-analyzed and high-resolution HLA genotyping was added so that TCR occurrence patterns could be studied. Every discovery cohort repertoire had been produced on one sequencing platform. Besides the first cohort of some 670 subjects, a separate validation cohort made up of over a hundred different subjects was used. A handful of DR-DQ haplotypes were handled as single units for association and clustering because linkage in the cohort was strong. High-throughput TCR immunosequencing, statistical association of individual TCRs with disease status, and machine learning were combined to predict cytomegalovirus infection status. In a later genetic analysis, genome-wide SNP genotypes for 398 of the 666 donors were used, and that subset was treated as a discovery cohort. Of the approximately 400 genotyped donors, 65% to 90% fell in the genetic ancestry cluster associated with self-reported Caucasian donors. Donor age, sex, ethnicity and CMV serostatus were collected together with the repertoire data. In the later analysis, no new phenotypic data were used to find candidate immune exposures; instead, reliance was placed on TCR beta sequences and their occurrence across donors. The aim of the study was to test whether cataloging public T cell receptors could identify signatures of past pathogen exposure. The study profiled the T cell repertoires of about 720 subjects by immunosequencing and related them to cytomegalovirus serostatus. Typing coverage varied by locus: 629-630 donors for A, B, C, DRB1 and DQB1; roughly 510 for DQA1; about 600 for DPA1; approximately 450 for DPB1. Across 398 genotyped donors of the cohort, an average of roughly 250,000 unique TCR beta nucleotide sequences per donor were sequenced, and approximately 17% of those sequences were non-productive. An early release covering roughly 580 HLA-typed donors comprised about 300 gigabases of sequencing data and approximately 85 million unique TCR sequences. Here is what the overall study found, with its caveats: In a later analysis, several top co-occurrence clusters were reported to appear linked to parvovirus B19, influenza, CMV and Epstein-Barr virus. An association between a missense DCLRE1C variant and V-gene and J-gene trimming of TCR beta chains was found in a later genetic analysis and replicated in an independent cohort. Over 15 rarely observed V segments, including chromosome 9 orphons, were excluded from the earlier analysis of a few hundred of the donors because counts were too low. Most TCR sequences were observed very rarely across donors, whereas some public TCRs were present in many individuals. The authors suggested that the approach could potentially be generalized to other disease states and immunological phenotypes. A cluster of highly shared sequence variants was judged likely to be a technical artifact of the sequencing pipeline. When HLA alleles, especially DR and DQ, strongly co-occurred, TCR associations were difficult to assign to individual alleles. A further reported finding was that TCR beta sequences accurately predicted the HLA-A and HLA-B alleles for most subjects in the first cohort. In a later analysis, HLA-associated TCR beta chains showed more clonal expansion and lower generation probabilities than non-associated chains that were equally common. CMV serostatus was the only immune exposure information available for the cohort. At a false discovery rate of 0.05, a later analysis linked 15,000 to 20,000 TCR beta sequences to specific HLA alleles. This cohort had only TCR beta chains sequenced, and the lack of alpha or paired-chain data limited which features could be detected. The 87-base-pair reads could not distinguish some IMGT-functional V segments, including TRBV6-2 and TRBV6-3, so those segments were excluded. HLA typing was unavailable for some donors at each locus, so association tests used only the typed subset. Sequencing depth was assumed to be roughly uniform across donors in the presence/absence analyses, though that assumption may not hold. In the study, roughly 160 TCR beta chains were listed as associated with cytomegalovirus. In a later analysis, TCR association rates were found to vary across HLA loci, with the most associated TCRs seen for DRB1 alleles and the fewest for HLA-C alleles. In a later analysis, most CMV-associated TCR beta chains were found to appear HLA-restricted, with HLA associations seemingly driven largely by CMV exposure. The classifier was reported to diagnose cytomegalovirus status with high specificity and sensitivity in both the original and validation cohorts. According to a later genetic analysis, donors in an Asian-associated ancestry cluster had fewer N-insertions in productive TCRs than the approximately 630-donor mean. In vitro tests confirmed that a few of the cytomegalovirus-associated TCR beta chains recognize cytomegalovirus antigens. Correlated functional status among segregating V segments might reflect linkage disequilibrium, but an unknown experimental factor could not be ruled out. In an earlier analysis of 500 to 650 of the donors, most TCR beta V segments appeared in productive rearrangements about 90% or about 30% of the time, broadly matching IMGT annotations.

Concerning this clone: Its antigen is unknown.

The library was generated by the immunoSEQ multiplex PCR assay. For the multiplex PCR, a mixture combining 60 forward primers for TCR Vbeta segments and 13 reverse primers for TCR Jbeta segments was used. A multiplex PCR assay on genomic DNA amplified the CDR3 region of rearranged TCR beta genes. On the Illumina HiSeq System, the amplified TCR beta libraries were sequenced as 87-base-pair reads. The published analysis was carried out like this. A later analysis tallied 75 million to 85 million unique TCR beta chains across the 666 repertoires, and some 10 million of those chains were shared by two or more donors. A nearest-neighbor algorithm error-corrected the raw reads and collapsed the reads into unique sequences, merging closely related sequences to remove PCR and sequencing errors. CDR3 sequences were aligned to IMGT reference sequences to assign V, D and J gene segments. Each retained sequence needed at least a six-nucleotide match to both a V gene segment and a J gene segment. Rearrangements were called productive when the CDR3 lacked stop codons and stayed in frame with V and J; all others were non-productive. CDR3 was defined by IMGT convention, running from the second conserved V-encoded cysteine to the conserved J-encoded phenylalanine. The earlier analysis of some 600 of the donors excluded sequences that lacked an unambiguous match to a single V gene segment. An earlier analysis of about 600 of the donors called V segments functional above 56.7% productive rearrangements and segregating when the between-donor standard deviation exceeded 5%. A statistical classification framework was developed to diagnose cytomegalovirus status using the catalog of TCR beta chain sequences. In a later analysis, TCR nucleotide sequences were compared against IMGT/GENE-DB human TR gene sequences so that V and J genes could be assigned. Using the TCRdist pipeline, a later analysis assigned CDR3 sequences along with most-parsimonious VDJ recombination scenarios. In a later analysis, each TCR beta chain was defined by its CDR3 amino acid sequence together with its V-gene family, and reads lacking a unique V-gene family were excluded. In a later analysis, 500 to 650 highly shared, low-generation-probability nucleotide sequences were removed to address suspected cross-contamination and a sequencing artifact. In a later analysis, a clonal expansion index for each public chain was calculated from normalized within-repertoire ranks of inferred template counts. A later analysis computed generation probabilities with a VDJ recombination model fitted to out-of-frame rearrangements, and checked the results against IGoR. In a later analysis, hypergeometric tests were used to score TCR-TCR, TCR-HLA and TCR-CMV co-occurrence, with a repertoire-size bias correction applied to TCR pairs. In a later analysis, false discovery rates were estimated by permuting HLA or CMV assignments 20 times. In a later analysis, co-occurring TCRs were grouped with DBSCAN, and TCRdist sequence similarity was added when clustering was performed within HLA-allele-positive subsets. Repertoires with fewer than 30,000 or more than 120,000 public chains were left out of co-occurrence clustering, as were four to six repertoires with anomalous nucleotide sharing. In its TCRdb copy, this immuneACCESS table keeps in-frame sequences only and misses some clones. Where compared with another copy, unresolved V genes explain less than half of these, and the others have no known cause. The D gene and trimming were derived from the DNA, and the V and J assignments and clone size from that table. This sample's clone table shows 91,000 or so clones. Around 3.6% of the sample lies in the top ten.

The CDR3 numbers 20 residues from cysteine through phenylalanine. Of the read, only the CDR3 DNA is kept; its 60 bases are in frame from base 1. Per the germline V gene, SNHLY is the CDR1 and FYNNEI is the CDR2. The V and J ends are trimmed by 6 bases and 1 base, leaving 30 bases between them. The cohort was made up of 650 to 700 healthy bone marrow donors. At the time of sampling, every cohort member was nominally healthy, though immune exposures that went unrecorded were likely present. The donor was CMV seronegative and was included in the group of 352 seronegative cohort members. Each donor provided a peripheral blood sample, and peripheral blood mononuclear cells were used for TCR beta sequencing. Genomic DNA was extracted from the blood cell samples with the Qiagen DNeasy Blood Extraction Kit.

The rearrangement joined TRBV2 to TRBJ1-1, and the D gene may be TRBD1, 6 bases matching. The sequence derives from a young woman in good health and CMV-seronegative. The sample comprised PBMCs. The sequenced DNA is TGTGCCAGCAGGACCAGACTTTTACAGGGACCCAAAACGGGGAACACTGAAGCTTTCTTT. It codes for CASRTRLLQGPKTGNTEAFF.